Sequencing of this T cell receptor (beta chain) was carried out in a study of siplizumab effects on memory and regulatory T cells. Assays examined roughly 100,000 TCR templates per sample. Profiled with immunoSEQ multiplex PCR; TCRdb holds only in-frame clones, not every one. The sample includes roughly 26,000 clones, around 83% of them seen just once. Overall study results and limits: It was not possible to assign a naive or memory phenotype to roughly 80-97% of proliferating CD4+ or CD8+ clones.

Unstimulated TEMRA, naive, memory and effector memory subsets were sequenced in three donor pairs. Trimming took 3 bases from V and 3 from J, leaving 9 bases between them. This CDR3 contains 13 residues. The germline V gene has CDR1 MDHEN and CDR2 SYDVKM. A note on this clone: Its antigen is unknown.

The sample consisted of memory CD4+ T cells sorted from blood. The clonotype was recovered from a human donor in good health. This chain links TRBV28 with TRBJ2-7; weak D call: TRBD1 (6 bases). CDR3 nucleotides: TGTGCCAGCAGTTTGCCACAGGGCTACGAGCAGTACTTC. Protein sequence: CASSLPQGYEQYF.